This entry concerns a single TCR beta chain. The sample belongs to a study of blood T cell repertoires in COVID-19. Study-level background: PBMCs, B-cell-depleted T cells, or T cells were the source of the cDNA or gDNA that made up the material.

The cohort comprised adults aged roughly 18 to 95 years residing in about 25 US areas. Allocation to cohorts depended on clinical history reported by the participants. Sequencing was performed with immunoSEQ multiplex PCR; in TCRdb, only in-frame clones are kept and a portion is missing. The sample contains fewer than 250,000 clones, 89% of which appear only once. Germline loops: CDR1 MNHEY, CDR2 SVGAGI. The CDR3 contains 16 residues. The V end lost 4 bases, the J end lost 1 base, and 16 bases lay between the germline ends. J is TRBJ1-1 and V is TRBV6-5; D unresolved. The sequenced sample was PBMCs or T cells enriched from blood (not recorded which). The clonotype originates from a woman aged 18-30 years who had recovered from COVID-19. CDR3 DNA: TGTGCCAGCAGTTCTAGGATCTTTAGCGGGAACACTGAAGCTTTCTTT. Protein product: CASSSRIFSGNTEAFF.